Listed below are T cell receptor beta chains from one sample, sequenced in a study of cytomegalovirus exposure and HLA in healthy donors. Assay: immunoSEQ multiplex PCR; the TCRdb copy retains only in-frame clones and omits some. This sample has more than 110,000 clones, with less than 90% found just once. What was sequenced was PBMCs. Source of these receptors: a man younger than 30 in good health and CMV-seronegative. CDR3s include the opening cysteine and the closing phenylalanine or tryptophan. D genes are given only for firm matches. For some rows the clone size is stated as once, few or many, or as a class when expanded; others skip it.

j_call v_call clone_size d_call cdr3_aa cdr3_nt
TRBJ2-1 TRBV27 . TRBD2 CASSYPGLAGLYNEQFF TGTGCCAGCAGTTACCCGGGACTAGCGGGTCTTTACAATGAGCAGTTCTTC
TRBJ2-7 TRBV19 . TRBD1 CASSIRTGTYEQYF TGTGCCAGTAGTATTCGGACAGGGACCTACGAGCAGTACTTC
TRBJ2-2 TRBV6-1 . . CASSESGLLNTGELFF TGTGCCAGCAGTGAATCGGGACTCTTAAACACCGGGGAGCTGTTTTTT
TRBJ2-7 TRBV10-3 . . CAIGGIRYEQYF TGTGCCATCGGCGGGATAAGGTACGAGCAGTACTTC
TRBJ2-5 TRBV6-1 . TRBD2 CASNPSGAVQETQYF TGTGCCAGCAACCCCAGCGGGGCGGTCCAAGAGACCCAGTACTTC
TRBJ1-4 TRBV2 . TRBD1 CASRDRATNEKLFF TGTGCCAGCAGGGACAGGGCAACTAATGAAAAACTGTTTTTT
TRBJ1-1 TRBV2 . . CATTSEGVSAFF TGTGCCACCACGAGTGAGGGAGTGTCAGCTTTCTTT
TRBJ2-2 TRBV7-9 . TRBD1 CASSPGTGNTGELFF TGTGCCAGCAGCCCCGGGACAGGGAACACCGGGGAGCTGTTTTTT
TRBJ2-1 TRBV10-3 . . CAISESKPRGPLRFVVNEQFF TGTGCCATCAGTGAGTCGAAACCGCGGGGGCCCCTCAGATTCGTGGTCAATGAGCAGTTCTTC
TRBJ2-7 TRBV6-1 . TRBD2 CASTDSGRSSYEQYF TGTGCCAGCACTGACAGCGGGAGAAGCTCCTACGAGCAGTACTTC
TRBJ2-3 TRBV14 . . CASSQHSAANTQYF TGTGCCAGCAGCCAACATAGCGCCGCTAATACGCAGTATTTT
TRBJ2-1 TRBV6-4 . TRBD2 CASSDSREGHEQFF TGTGCCAGCAGTGACTCGCGGGAGGGCCATGAGCAGTTCTTC
TRBJ2-1 TRBV4-1 . . CASSQGVGEANEQFF TGCGCCAGCAGCCAAGGCGTGGGAGAGGCCAATGAGCAGTTCTTC
TRBJ2-2 TRBV15 . . CATSRGRGNTGELFF TGTGCCACCAGCAGGGGGCGGGGAAACACCGGGGAGCTGTTTTTT
TRBJ2-1 TRBV5-1 . TRBD1 CASSQPSTGGSYNEQFF TGCGCCAGCAGCCAACCCTCGACAGGGGGCTCCTACAATGAGCAGTTCTTC
TRBJ2-1 TRBV10-3 . . CAATGTGVGNEQFF TGTGCCGCGACCGGGACGGGGGTTGGCAATGAGCAGTTCTTC
TRBJ1-2 TRBV18 . . CASSPSVTESLYGYTF TGTGCCAGCTCACCAAGTGTAACGGAGAGTCTCTATGGCTACACCTTC
TRBJ2-7 TRBV7-9 . . CASSPRPPYSYEQYF TGTGCCAGCAGCCCCAGGCCTCCCTACTCCTACGAGCAGTACTTC
TRBJ2-7 TRBV7-2 . TRBD1 CASSPRQGRNEQYF TGTGCCAGCAGCCCTCGACAGGGACGTAACGAGCAGTACTTC
TRBJ2-7 TRBV27 once . CASSKDTYEQYF TGTGCCAGCAGCAAGGACACCTACGAGCAGTACTTC
TRBJ1-2 TRBV7-9 . TRBD1 CASSKGTGDYGYTF TGTGCCAGCAGCAAAGGGACAGGAGACTATGGCTACACCTTC
TRBJ2-1 TRBV6-5 many . CASSYTQRVNEQFF TGTGCCAGCAGTTACACGCAGAGGGTGAATGAGCAGTTCTTC
TRBJ2-1 TRBV7-9 . TRBD2 CASSPGLAGAYEQFF TGTGCCAGCAGTCCAGGACTAGCGGGAGCCTATGAGCAGTTCTTC
TRBJ2-7 TRBV6-6 . . CASSYSGEGRHEQYF TGTGCCAGCAGTTACTCGGGAGAGGGGAGGCACGAGCAGTACTTC
TRBJ2-1 TRBV7-2 . . CASSLVQSRNEQFF TGTGCCAGCAGCTTAGTCCAGTCCCGCAATGAGCAGTTCTTC
TRBJ1-5 TRBV19 . . CASSIRVGNQPQHF TGTGCCAGTAGTATCAGGGTTGGTAATCAGCCCCAGCATTTT
TRBJ2-7 TRBV15 . . CATSIPRYEQYF TGTGCCACCAGCATCCCCCGCTACGAGCAGTACTTC
TRBJ2-1 TRBV15 . TRBD1 CATSRTGTGYNEQFF TGTGCCACCAGCAGAACCGGGACAGGTTACAATGAGCAGTTCTTC
TRBJ1-5 TRBV19 . . CASSIGGWASNQPQHF TGTGCCAGTAGTATAGGTGGGTGGGCTAGCAATCAGCCCCAGCATTTT
TRBJ1-3 TRBV7-2 . . CASSSLGTSGNTIYF TGTGCCAGCAGCTCCCTCGGGACATCCGGAAACACCATATATTTT
TRBJ1-2 TRBV4-1 . TRBD1 CASSQGDSQIYGYTF TGCGCCAGCAGCCAAGGGGACAGCCAGATCTATGGCTACACCTTC
TRBJ2-1 TRBV15 . . CATSPQNGVDEQFF TGTGCCACCAGCCCGCAAAACGGGGTGGATGAGCAGTTCTTC
TRBJ1-1 TRBV28 . . CASSLDRYTEAFF TGTGCCAGCAGTTTAGACAGGTACACTGAAGCTTTCTTT
TRBJ2-7 TRBV5-3 . TRBD1 CARSLGNRDRVYEQYF TGTGCCAGAAGCTTGGGAAACCGGGACAGGGTTTACGAGCAGTACTTC
TRBJ1-5 TRBV13 . . CASSLSTESYQPQHF TGTGCCAGCAGCTTATCGACGGAGTCTTATCAGCCCCAGCATTTT
TRBJ2-7 TRBV7-8 . . CASSAHQGLRYEQYF TGTGCCAGCAGCGCTCATCAGGGGTTACGATACGAGCAGTACTTC
TRBJ1-6 TRBV12-5 few TRBD1 CASGDLRRGLRSPLHF TGTGCTAGTGGCGACCTCAGAAGGGGGCTTCGCTCACCCCTCCACTTT
TRBJ2-5 TRBV6-1 . TRBD2 CASSEGTSGQETQYF TGTGCCAGCAGTGAAGGGACTAGCGGACAAGAGACCCAGTACTTC
TRBJ2-1 TRBV5-4 . TRBD2 CASSGTSSYNEQFF TGTGCCAGCAGTGGGACTAGCTCCTACAATGAGCAGTTCTTC
TRBJ2-7 TRBV7-6 once . CASSLVTGAGEQYF TGTGCCAGCAGCTTAGTCACGGGAGCGGGTGAGCAGTACTTC
TRBJ2-1 TRBV27 few . CASSLGTDNEQFF TGTGCCAGCAGCCTAGGGACTGACAATGAGCAGTTCTTC
TRBJ1-2 TRBV19 . . CASSIVAGDLYGYTF TGTGCCAGTAGTATAGTTGCAGGGGACCTCTATGGCTACACCTTC
TRBJ1-3 TRBV7-9 . . CASSLERGNTIYF TGTGCCAGCAGCTTAGAACGGGGAAACACCATATATTTT
TRBJ1-3 TRBV25-1 . . CASSDEGTAGNTIYF TGTGCCAGCAGTGATGAAGGGACTGCAGGAAACACCATATATTTT
TRBJ2-7 TRBV19 . TRBD2 CASSELAGELYEQYF TGTGCCAGTAGCGAACTAGCGGGGGAGCTTTACGAGCAGTACTTC
TRBJ2-1 TRBV27 . TRBD2 CASSSIWGGEFGYNEQFF TGTGCCAGCAGTTCGATCTGGGGGGGGGAGTTCGGCTACAATGAGCAGTTCTTC
TRBJ2-5 TRBV5-4 few TRBD1 CASSVTGEETQYF TGTGCCAGCAGCGTCACAGGGGAGGAGACCCAGTACTTC
TRBJ2-5 TRBV11-3 . . CASSLGPGTQYF TGTGCCAGCAGCTTAGGTCCCGGGACCCAGTACTTC
TRBJ1-2 TRBV30 . TRBD1 CAPKGAGYGYTF TGTGCACCTAAGGGGGCGGGGTATGGCTACACCTTC
TRBJ1-1 TRBV9 . TRBD1 CASSAYRGLTEAFF TGTGCCAGCAGCGCATACAGGGGGCTAACTGAAGCTTTCTTT
TRBJ2-1 TRBV19 . TRBD2 CASSIISGGAVEQFF TGTGCCAGTAGTATAATTAGCGGGGGGGCGGTTGAGCAGTTCTTC
TRBJ2-7 TRBV5-1 . TRBD1 CASSLGTGGNYEQYF TGCGCCAGCAGCTTGGGGACAGGGGGCAACTACGAGCAGTACTTC
TRBJ1-5 TRBV5-6 . TRBD1 CASSYSGGTGQPQHF TGTGCCAGCAGCTACTCAGGGGGGACGGGTCAGCCCCAGCATTTT